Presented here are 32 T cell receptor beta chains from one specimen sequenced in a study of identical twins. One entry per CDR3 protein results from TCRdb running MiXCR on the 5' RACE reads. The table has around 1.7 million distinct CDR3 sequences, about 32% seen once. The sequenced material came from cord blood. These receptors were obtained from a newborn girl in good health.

The CDR3 DNA follows: TGTGCCAGCAGCCAAACTCTCGGGACTGAAGCTTTCTTT. It yields the protein CASSQTLGTEAFF. The V call is TRBV14, the J call TRBJ1-1; D is undetermined. CDR1 and CDR2 from the germline V gene are SGHDN and FVKESK. The V end was cut by 2 bases, the J end by 5 bases, with 9 bases between. CDR3 length: 13 residues.

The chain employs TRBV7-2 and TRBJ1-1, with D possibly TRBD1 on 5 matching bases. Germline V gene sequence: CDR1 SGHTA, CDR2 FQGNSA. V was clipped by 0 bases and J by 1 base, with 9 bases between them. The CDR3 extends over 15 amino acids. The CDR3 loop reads CASSLAGGGNTEAFF. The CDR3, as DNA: TGTGCCAGCAGCTTAGCAGGTGGGGGGAACACTGAAGCTTTCTTT.

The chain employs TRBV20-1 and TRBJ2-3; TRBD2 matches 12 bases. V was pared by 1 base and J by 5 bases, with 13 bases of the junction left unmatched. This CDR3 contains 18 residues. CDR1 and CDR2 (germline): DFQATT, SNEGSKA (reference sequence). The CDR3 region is CSARVHNPSGGVRDTQYF. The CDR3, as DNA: TGCAGTGCTAGAGTCCATAACCCTAGCGGGGGGGTAAGAGATACGCAGTATTTT.

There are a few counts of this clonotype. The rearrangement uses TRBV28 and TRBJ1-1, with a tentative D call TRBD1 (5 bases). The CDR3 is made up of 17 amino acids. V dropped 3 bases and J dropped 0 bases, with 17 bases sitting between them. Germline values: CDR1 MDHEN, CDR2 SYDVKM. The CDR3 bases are TGTGCCAGCAGTTTGGGAGGCAGGGCCTATGTGAACACTGAAGCTTTCTTT. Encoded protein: CASSLGGRAYVNTEAFF.

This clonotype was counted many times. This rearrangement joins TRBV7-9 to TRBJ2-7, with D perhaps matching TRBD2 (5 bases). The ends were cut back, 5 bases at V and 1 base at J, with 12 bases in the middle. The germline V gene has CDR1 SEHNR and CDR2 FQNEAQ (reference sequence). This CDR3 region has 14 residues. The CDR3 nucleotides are TGTGCCAGCAGCCTACTAGGGCAGTCCTACGAGCAGTACTTC. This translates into CASSLLGQSYEQYF. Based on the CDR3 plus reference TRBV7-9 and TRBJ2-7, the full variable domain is DTGVSQNPRHKITKRGQNVTFRCDPISEHNRLYWYRQTLGQGPEFLTYFQNEAQLEKSRLLSDRFSAERPKGSFSTLEIQRTEQGDSAMYLCASSLLGQSYEQYFGPGTRLTVT.

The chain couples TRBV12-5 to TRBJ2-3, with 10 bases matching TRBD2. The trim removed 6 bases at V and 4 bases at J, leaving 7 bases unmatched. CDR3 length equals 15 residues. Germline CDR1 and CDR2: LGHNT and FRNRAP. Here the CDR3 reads CASGLAGVLADTQYF. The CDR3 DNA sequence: TGTGCTAGTGGCCTAGCGGGAGTGCTAGCAGATACGCAGTATTTT.

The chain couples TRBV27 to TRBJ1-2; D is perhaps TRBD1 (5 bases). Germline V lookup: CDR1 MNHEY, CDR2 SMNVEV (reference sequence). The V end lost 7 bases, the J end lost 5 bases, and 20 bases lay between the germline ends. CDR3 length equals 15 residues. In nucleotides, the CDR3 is TGTGCCAGCACCCCTTTTCAGGGTGGGAGTTATGGCTACACCTTC. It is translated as CASTPFQGGSYGYTF.

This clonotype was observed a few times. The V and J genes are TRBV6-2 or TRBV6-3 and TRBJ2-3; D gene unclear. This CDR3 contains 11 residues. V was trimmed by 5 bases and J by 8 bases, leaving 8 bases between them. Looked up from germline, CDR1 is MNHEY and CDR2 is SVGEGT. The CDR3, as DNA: TGTGCCAGCAGTGAAGCAAGTACGCAGTATTTT. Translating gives CASSEASTQYF.

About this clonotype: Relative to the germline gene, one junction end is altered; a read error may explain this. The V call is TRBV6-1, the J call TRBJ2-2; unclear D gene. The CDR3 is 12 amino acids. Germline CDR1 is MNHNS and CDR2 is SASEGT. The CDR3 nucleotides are TGTGCTAGCAATCCGGGCACCGGGGAGCTGTTTTTT. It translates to CASNPGTGELFF.

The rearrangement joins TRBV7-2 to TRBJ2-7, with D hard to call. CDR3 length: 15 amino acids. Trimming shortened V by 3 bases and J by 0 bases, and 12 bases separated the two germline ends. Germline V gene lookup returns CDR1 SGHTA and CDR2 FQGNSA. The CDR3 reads CASSLAPKFSYEQYF. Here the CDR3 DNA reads TGTGCCAGCAGCTTGGCGCCTAAATTCTCCTACGAGCAGTACTTC.

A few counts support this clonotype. In DNA form, the CDR3 reads TGTGCCAGCAGTCCCGGGACAGGGGTTCGGTATGGCTACACCTTC. This translates into CASSPGTGVRYGYTF. The J gene is TRBJ1-2, the V gene TRBV28; the match to TRBD1 covers 10 bases. After removal of 5 bases from V and 5 bases from J, the junction contained 8 bases not matched to a gene. Germline-derived CDR1 and CDR2 are MDHEN and SYDVKM. CDR3 length: 15 amino acids.

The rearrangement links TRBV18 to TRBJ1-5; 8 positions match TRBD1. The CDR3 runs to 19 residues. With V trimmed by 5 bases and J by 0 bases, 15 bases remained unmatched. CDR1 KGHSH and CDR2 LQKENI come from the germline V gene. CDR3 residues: CASSSPRTGMVYSNQPQHF. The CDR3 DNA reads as TGTGCCAGCTCATCGCCCCGGACAGGGATGGTGTATAGCAATCAGCCCCAGCATTTT.

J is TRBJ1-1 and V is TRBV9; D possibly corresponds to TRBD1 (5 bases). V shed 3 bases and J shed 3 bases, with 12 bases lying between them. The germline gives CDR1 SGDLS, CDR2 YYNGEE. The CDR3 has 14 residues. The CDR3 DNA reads TGTGCCAGCAGCGCTTGGGGGTTGGACACTGAAGCTTTCTTT. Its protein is CASSAWGLDTEAFF.

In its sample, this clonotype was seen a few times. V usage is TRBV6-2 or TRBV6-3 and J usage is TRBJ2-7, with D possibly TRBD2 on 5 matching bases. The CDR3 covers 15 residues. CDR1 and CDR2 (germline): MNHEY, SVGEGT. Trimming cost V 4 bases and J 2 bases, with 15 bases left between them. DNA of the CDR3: TGTGCCAGCAGTTGGTCTAGCCAAAATCCCTACGAGCAGTACTTC. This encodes CASSWSSQNPYEQYF.

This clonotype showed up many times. The CDR3 is CAISESLAPSYEQYF. The CDR3 DNA reads as TGTGCCATCAGTGAGTCCCTAGCGCCCTCCTACGAGCAGTACTTC. This chain connects TRBV10-3 to TRBJ2-7, with D tentatively TRBD2 (6 bases). In germline, CDR1 is ENHRY, CDR2 SYGVKD. CDR3 length equals 15 residues. The V end lost 0 bases, the J end lost 0 bases, and 9 bases lay between the germline ends.

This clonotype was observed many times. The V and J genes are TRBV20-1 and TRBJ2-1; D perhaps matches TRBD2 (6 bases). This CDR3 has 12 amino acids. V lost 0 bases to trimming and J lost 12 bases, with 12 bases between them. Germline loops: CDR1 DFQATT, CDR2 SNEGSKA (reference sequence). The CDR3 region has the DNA TGCAGTGCTAGAGATCGGGGGTATGGGCAGTTCTTC. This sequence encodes CSARDRGYGQFF.

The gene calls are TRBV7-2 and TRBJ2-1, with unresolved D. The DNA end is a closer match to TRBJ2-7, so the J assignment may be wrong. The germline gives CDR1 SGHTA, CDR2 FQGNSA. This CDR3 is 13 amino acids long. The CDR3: CASSLIRQNEQYF. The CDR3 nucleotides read TGTGCCAGCAGCCTGATTCGCCAGAATGAGCAGTACTTC.

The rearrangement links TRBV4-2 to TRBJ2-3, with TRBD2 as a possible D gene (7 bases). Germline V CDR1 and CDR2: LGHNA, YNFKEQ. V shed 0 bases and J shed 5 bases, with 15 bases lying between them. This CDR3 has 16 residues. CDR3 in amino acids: CASSQDQRGGGDTQYF. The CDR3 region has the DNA TGTGCCAGCAGCCAAGATCAGAGGGGAGGGGGAGATACGCAGTATTTT.

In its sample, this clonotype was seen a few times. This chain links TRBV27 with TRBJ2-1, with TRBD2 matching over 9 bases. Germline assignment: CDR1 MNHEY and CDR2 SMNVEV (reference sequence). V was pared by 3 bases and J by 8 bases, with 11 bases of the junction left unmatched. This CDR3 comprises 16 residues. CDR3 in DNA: TGTGCCAGCAGTTTTCTCCGACTAGCGGATTGGGATGAGCAGTTCTTC. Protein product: CASSFLRLADWDEQFF.

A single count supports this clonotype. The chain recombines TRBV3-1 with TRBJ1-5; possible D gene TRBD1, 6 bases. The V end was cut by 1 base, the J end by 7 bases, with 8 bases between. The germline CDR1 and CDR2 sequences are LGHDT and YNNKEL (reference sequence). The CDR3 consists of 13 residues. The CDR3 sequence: CASSQGDTQPQHF. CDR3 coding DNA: TGTGCCAGCAGCCAAGGGGACACGCAGCCCCAGCATTTT.

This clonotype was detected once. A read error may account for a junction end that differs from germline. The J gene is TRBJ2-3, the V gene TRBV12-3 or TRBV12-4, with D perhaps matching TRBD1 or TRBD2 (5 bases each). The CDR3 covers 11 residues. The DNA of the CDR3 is TGTGCCAGTAGGGACGCAGATACGGAGTATTTT. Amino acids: CASRDADTEYF.

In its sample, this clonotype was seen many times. The CDR3 sequence is CASSPRGQNYGYTF. The DNA of the CDR3 is TGTGCCAGCAGCCCAAGAGGACAGAACTATGGCTACACCTTC. This chain connects TRBV7-2 to TRBJ1-2; a possible D gene is TRBD1 (6 bases). CDR3 length equals 14 residues. CDR1 and CDR2 from the germline V gene are SGHTA and FQGNSA. V lost 5 bases, J lost 2 bases, and 12 bases lay in between.

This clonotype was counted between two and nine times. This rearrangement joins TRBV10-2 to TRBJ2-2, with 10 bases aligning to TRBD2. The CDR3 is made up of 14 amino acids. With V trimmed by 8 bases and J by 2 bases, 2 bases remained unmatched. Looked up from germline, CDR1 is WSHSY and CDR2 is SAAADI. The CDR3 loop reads CASGTSDNTGELFF. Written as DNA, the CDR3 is TGCGCCAGCGGGACTAGCGATAACACCGGGGAGCTGTTTTTT.

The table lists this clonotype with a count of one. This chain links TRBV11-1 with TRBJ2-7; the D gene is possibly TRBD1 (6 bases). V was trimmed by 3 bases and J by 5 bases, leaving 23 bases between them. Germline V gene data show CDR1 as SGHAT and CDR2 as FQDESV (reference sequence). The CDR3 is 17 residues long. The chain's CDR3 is CASSFGRRRTAYHEQYF. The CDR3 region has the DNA TGTGCCAGCAGCTTTGGTCGGCGGAGGACAGCCTACCACGAGCAGTACTTC.

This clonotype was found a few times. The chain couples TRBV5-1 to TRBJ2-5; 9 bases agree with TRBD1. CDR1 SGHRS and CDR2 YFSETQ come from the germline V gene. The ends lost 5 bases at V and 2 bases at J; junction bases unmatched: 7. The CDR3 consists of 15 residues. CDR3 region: CASREGTGIQETQYF. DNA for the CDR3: TGCGCCAGCAGAGAAGGGACAGGGATACAAGAGACCCAGTACTTC.

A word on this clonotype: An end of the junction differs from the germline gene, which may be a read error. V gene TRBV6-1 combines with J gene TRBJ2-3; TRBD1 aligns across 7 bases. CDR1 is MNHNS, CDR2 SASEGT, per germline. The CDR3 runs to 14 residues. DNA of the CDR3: TGTGCCAGCAGCCCGAGGACAGGCACAGATACGCGGTATTTT. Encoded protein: CASSPRTGTDTRYF.

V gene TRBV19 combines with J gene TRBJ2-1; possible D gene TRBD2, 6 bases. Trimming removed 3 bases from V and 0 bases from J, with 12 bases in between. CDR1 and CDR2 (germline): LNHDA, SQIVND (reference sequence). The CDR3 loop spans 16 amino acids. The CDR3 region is CASSIVAAASYNEQFF. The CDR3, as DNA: TGTGCCAGTAGTATCGTAGCGGCCGCCTCCTACAATGAGCAGTTCTTC.

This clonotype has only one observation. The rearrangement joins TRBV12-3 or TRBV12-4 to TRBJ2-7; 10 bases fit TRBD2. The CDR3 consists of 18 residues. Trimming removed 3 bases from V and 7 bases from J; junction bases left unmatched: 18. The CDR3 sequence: CASSFALAGAPKYNEQYF. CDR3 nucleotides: TGTGCCAGCAGTTTTGCCCTAGCGGGAGCCCCCAAATACAATGAGCAGTACTTC.

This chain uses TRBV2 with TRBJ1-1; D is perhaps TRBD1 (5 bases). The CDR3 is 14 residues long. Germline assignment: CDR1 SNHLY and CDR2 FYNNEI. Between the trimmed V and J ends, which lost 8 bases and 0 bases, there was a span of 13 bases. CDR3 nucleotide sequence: TGTGCCAGCGGCCCGGACATTATGAACACTGAAGCTTTCTTT. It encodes CASGPDIMNTEAFF.

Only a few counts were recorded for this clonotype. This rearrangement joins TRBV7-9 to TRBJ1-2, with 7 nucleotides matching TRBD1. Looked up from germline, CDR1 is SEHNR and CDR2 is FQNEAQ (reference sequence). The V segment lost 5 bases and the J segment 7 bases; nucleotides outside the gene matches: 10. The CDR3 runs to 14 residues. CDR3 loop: CASSVETGMGGYTF. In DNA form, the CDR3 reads TGTGCCAGCAGCGTGGAGACAGGGATGGGTGGCTACACCTTC.

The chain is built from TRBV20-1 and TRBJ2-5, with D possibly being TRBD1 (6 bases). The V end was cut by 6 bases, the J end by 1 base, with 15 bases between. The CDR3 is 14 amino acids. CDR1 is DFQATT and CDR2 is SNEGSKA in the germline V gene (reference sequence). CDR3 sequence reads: CSARIGGSQETQYF. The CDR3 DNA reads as TGCAGTGCCAGGATAGGGGGAAGCCAAGAGACCCAGTACTTC.

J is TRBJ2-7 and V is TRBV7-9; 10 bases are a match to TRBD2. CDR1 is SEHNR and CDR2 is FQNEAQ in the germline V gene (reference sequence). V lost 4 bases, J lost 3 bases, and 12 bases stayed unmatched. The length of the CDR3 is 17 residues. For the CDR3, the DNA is TGTGCCAGCAGCTATGTGGGTTTGGAGCGGGAGGGCTACGAGCAGTACTTC. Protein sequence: CASSYVGLEREGYEQYF.